This T cell receptor beta chain was obtained from a study of cytomegalovirus exposure and HLA in healthy donors. General observations from the study: Researchers counted around 180 TCR beta chains as cytomegalovirus-associated. Among the most significant clusters, several appeared linked to common viral pathogens in a later analysis.

The CDR3 runs to 16 residues. V shed 5 bases and J shed 2 bases, with 17 bases lying between them. Germline-derived CDR1 and CDR2 are SGHNT and YYREEE (reference sequence). The PCR used 60 Vbeta and 13 Jbeta primers. Assay: immunoSEQ multiplex PCR; the TCRdb copy retains only in-frame clones and omits some. The table shows over 150,000 clones, with roughly 76% occurring only once. A remark on this clone: Antigen: not known.

This clonotype was obtained from a human donor in good health. Input material: PBMCs. The genes are TRBV5-4 and TRBJ2-1; D might be TRBD2 (5 bases). CDR3 sequence reads: CASSFPGRVTYNEQFF. In DNA form, the CDR3 reads TGTGCCAGCAGTTTCCCTGGGCGGGTCACCTACAATGAGCAGTTCTTC. Full variable domain (remainder filled in from reference TRBV5-4 and TRBJ2-1): ETGVTQSPTHLIKTRGQQVTLRCSSQSGHNTVSWYQQALGQGPQFIFQYYREEENGRGNFPPRFSGLQFPNYSSELNVNALELDDSALYLCASSFPGRVTYNEQFFGPGTRLTVL.